Below, 26 T cell receptor beta chains from the same sample are listed, as sequenced in a study of cytomegalovirus exposure and HLA in healthy donors. Both 60 Vbeta primers and 13 Jbeta primers went into the PCR. Assay used: immunoSEQ multiplex PCR; TCRdb lists only in-frame clones, some missing. The data contain roughly 190,000 clones, roughly 80% of them singletons. The sequenced sample consisted of PBMCs. The receptors were sampled from a man aged 40-50 years in good health and CMV-seropositive.

V usage is TRBV5-1 and J usage is TRBJ2-1; 8 bases are a match to TRBD2. The V gene end was trimmed by 2 bases and the J gene end by 10 bases; junction bases not matched to a gene: 5. Per the germline V gene, CDR1 is SGHRS and CDR2 is YFSETQ. This CDR3 comprises 13 residues. The CDR3 is CASSLRGGVEQFF. CDR3 DNA sequence: TGCGCCAGCAGCTTACGGGGGGGCGTGGAGCAGTTCTTC.

CDR3 loop: CASRGGNTDTQYF. The CDR3 DNA reads as TGTGCCAGCAGGGGGGGGAACACAGATACGCAGTATTTT. The chain employs TRBV2 and TRBJ2-3; 7 bases map to TRBD2. Per the germline V gene, CDR1 is SNHLY and CDR2 is FYNNEI. Trimming removed 6 bases from V and 2 bases from J; junction bases left unmatched: 2. The length of the CDR3 is 13 residues.

This chain joins TRBV19 and TRBJ2-1, with 9 bases that match TRBD1. The CDR3 sequence is 16 residues long. Trimming cost V 3 bases and J 4 bases; bases outside gene matches: 7. Germline lookup yields CDR1 LNHDA and CDR2 SQIVND (reference sequence). CDR3 region: CASSIPDRGPYNEQFF. The CDR3 DNA follows: TGTGCCAGTAGTATCCCGGACAGGGGACCTTACAATGAGCAGTTCTTC.

The table lists this clone with a count of one. The chain joins TRBV7-8 to TRBJ1-2; the match to TRBD1 covers 7 bases. This CDR3 spans 13 amino acids. The germline CDR1 and CDR2 sequences are SGHVS and FQNEAQ. With V trimmed by 3 bases and J by 5 bases, 3 bases remained unmatched. The CDR3 sequence: CASSFLGQYGYTF. The CDR3, as DNA: TGTGCCAGCAGCTTCCTGGGACAGTATGGCTACACCTTC.

The genes are TRBV19 and TRBJ2-5; maybe TRBD1 (5 bases). Germline CDR1 and CDR2: LNHDA and SQIVND (reference sequence). The CDR3 spans 14 residues. V lost 5 bases and J lost 2, with 12 bases in between. The CDR3 region is CASSLQGLQETQYF. The CDR3 nucleotides read TGTGCCAGTAGTCTCCAGGGTTTGCAAGAGACCCAGTACTTC.

CDR3 DNA sequence: TGTGCCAGTAGTATGTTACCAGGGATTGGATCCGGAAACACCATATATTTT. It specifies CASSMLPGIGSGNTIYF. The rearrangement joins TRBV19 to TRBJ1-3; tentatively, D is TRBD1 (5 bases). Germline CDR1 and CDR2: LNHDA and SQIVND (reference sequence). CDR3 length equals 17 residues. V lost 3 bases to trimming and J lost 4 bases, with 19 bases between them.

This clone was picked up a small number of times. J is TRBJ1-2 and V is TRBV4-3; 8 bases fit TRBD1. The J segment lost 2 bases and the V segment lost 0 bases, leaving 11 bases of the junction unmatched. Germline CDR1 reads LGHNA; CDR2 reads YSLEER. This CDR3 is built from 18 residues. The CDR3 region has the DNA TGCGCCAGCAGCCAAGATGGCGGACAGGGTTGGTTGAACTATGGCTACACCTTC. This translates into CASSQDGGQGWLNYGYTF.

The chain joins TRBV7-2 to TRBJ1-6; D gene uncertain. Germline V CDR1 and CDR2: SGHTA, FQGNSA. CDR3 length equals 12 residues. V was shortened by 7 bases and J by 8 bases, with 9 bases between the two germline ends. The CDR3 reads CASTLFDSPLHF. The CDR3 bases are TGTGCCAGCACCCTCTTTGATTCACCCCTCCACTTT.

This clone was counted a few times. DNA for the CDR3: TGCGCCAGCAGCTTGTGGGCCTCCACAGATACGCAGTATTTT. This sequence encodes CASSLWASTDTQYF. This rearrangement joins TRBV5-1 to TRBJ2-3; D gene ambiguous. V dropped 1 base and J dropped 2 bases, with 8 bases sitting between them. There are 14 residues in the CDR3. Germline CDR1 and CDR2: SGHRS and YFSETQ. Based on the CDR3 plus reference TRBV5-1 and TRBJ2-3, the full variable domain is KAGVTQTPRYLIKTRGQQVTLSCSPISGHRSVSWYQQTPGQGLQFLFEYFSETQRNKGNFPGRFSGRQFSNSRSEMNVSTLELGDSALYLCASSLWASTDTQYFGPGTRLTVL.

This clone was detected a few times. This sequence joins TRBV6-1 and TRBJ2-5, with 12 positions matching TRBD2. The V gene end was trimmed by 2 bases and the J gene end by 1 base; junction bases not matched to a gene: 11. Germline V gene data show CDR1 as MNHNS and CDR2 as SASEGT. This CDR3 region has 19 residues. Written as DNA, the CDR3 is TGTGCCAGCAGTGAACCTAGCGGGGGGGCTCTTTCCTCCCAAGAGACCCAGTACTTC. Amino acid sequence: CASSEPSGGALSSQETQYF.

This clone was seen more than once but under ten times. The chain couples TRBV29-1 to TRBJ1-2, with D possibly being TRBD1 (6 bases). V was cut by 6 bases and J by 4 bases, with 12 bases left in between. CDR3 length: 12 amino acids. CDR1 is SQVTM, CDR2 ANQGSEA, per germline. Here the CDR3 reads CSVQQGPYGYTF. CDR3 DNA sequence: TGCAGCGTCCAACAGGGACCCTATGGCTACACCTTC. Based on the CDR3 plus reference TRBV29-1 and TRBJ1-2, the full variable domain is SAVISQKPSRDICQRGTSLTIQCQVDSQVTMMFWYRQQPGQSLTLIATANQGSEATYESGFVIDKFPISRPNLTFSTLTVSNMSPEDSSIYLCSVQQGPYGYTFGSGTRLTVV.

The J gene is TRBJ2-3, the V gene TRBV7-2; D is possibly TRBD2 (5 bases). Germline values: CDR1 SGHTA, CDR2 FQGNSA. This CDR3 spans 14 amino acids. Trimming left V 6 bases short and J 5 bases short, with 15 bases between. For the CDR3, the DNA is TGTGCCAGCAGTACATCACGGGGTGGAGATACGCAGTATTTT. This translates into CASSTSRGGDTQYF.

The chain uses TRBV6-5 and TRBJ1-1; 7 positions agree with TRBD1. V lost 5 bases to trimming and J lost 7 bases; unmatched junction nucleotides: 4. CDR3 size: 12 residues. The germline gives CDR1 MNHEY, CDR2 SVGAGI. The CDR3 region has the DNA TGTGCCAGCAGTCCGACAGGGTTTGAAGCTTTCTTT. Its protein is CASSPTGFEAFF.

The gene calls are TRBV6-1 and TRBJ2-5; no reliable D call. This CDR3 comprises 11 residues. In germline, CDR1 is MNHNS, CDR2 SASEGT. V was cut by 8 bases and J by 2 bases, with 6 bases left in between. CDR3 sequence (DNA): TGTGCCAGCGGTACTCAAGAGACCCAGTACTTC. Residues: CASGTQETQYF.

The chain joins TRBV5-6 to TRBJ2-7; D is unresolved. Germline values: CDR1 SGHDT, CDR2 YYEEEE. The CDR3 consists of 12 residues. Trimming shortened V by 2 bases and J by 6 bases, and 9 bases separated the two germline ends. CDR3 region: CASSFSSREQYF. CDR3 coding DNA: TGTGCCAGCAGCTTCTCGTCGCGCGAGCAGTACTTC.

The gene calls are TRBV5-4 and TRBJ1-2; 9 bases align to TRBD1. The CDR3 covers 13 residues. V was pared by 2 bases and J by 8 bases, with 4 bases of the junction left unmatched. Per germline, CDR1 SGHNT and CDR2 YYREEE (reference sequence). DNA for the CDR3: TGTGCCAGCAGCTTCGACAGGGGGGGAGGCTACACCTTC. It translates to CASSFDRGGGYTF.

This clone was recorded a few times. The chain joins TRBV11-2 to TRBJ2-5; perhaps TRBD1 as D (6 bases). This CDR3 comprises 14 residues. V shed 2 bases and J shed 5 bases, with 12 bases lying between them. CDR1 SGHAT and CDR2 FQNNGV come from the germline V gene. DNA of the CDR3: TGTGCCAGCAGCTTACCTACAGGGTGGGAGACCCAGTACTTC. It codes for CASSLPTGWETQYF.

The V gene is TRBV2, the J gene TRBJ1-2; 9 bases map to TRBD1. The V gene end was trimmed by 4 bases and the J gene end by 8 bases; junction bases not matched to a gene: 8. This CDR3 contains 14 residues. Germline CDR1 reads SNHLY; CDR2 reads FYNNEI. CDR3 DNA: TGTGCCAGCAGTGTACTGACAGGGGGGTCCGGCTACACCTTC. Its translation: CASSVLTGGSGYTF.

This chain connects TRBV19 to TRBJ1-1, with 7 nucleotides matching TRBD1. The length of the CDR3 is 15 residues. Germline V lookup: CDR1 LNHDA, CDR2 SQIVND (reference sequence). V shed 4 bases and J 4 bases; nucleotides not matched to a gene: 9. This CDR3 is CASSRGDRAGTEAFF. For the CDR3, the DNA is TGTGCCAGTAGTAGGGGAGACAGGGCGGGCACTGAAGCTTTCTTT.

The chain has TRBV28 and TRBJ1-5; 10 nucleotides match TRBD1. The germline V gene encodes CDR1 MDHEN and CDR2 SYDVKM. The CDR3 has 13 residues. With V trimmed by 3 bases and J by 12 bases, 5 bases remained unmatched. The CDR3 region has the DNA TGTGCCAGCAGTTTGTCCGACAGGGGGCTCCAGCATTTT. Amino acid sequence: CASSLSDRGLQHF.

The J gene is TRBJ2-1, the V gene TRBV6-6; no reliable D call. The CDR3 totals 14 residues. The V end lost 2 bases, the J end lost 5 bases, and 10 bases lay between the germline ends. Germline V CDR1 and CDR2: MNHNY, SVGAGI (reference sequence). The chain's CDR3 is CASSYPPEDNEQFF. The CDR3 region has the DNA TGTGCCAGCAGTTACCCGCCCGAGGACAATGAGCAGTTCTTC.

V and J are TRBV2 and TRBJ1-4; tentatively, D is TRBD1 (5 bases). The CDR3 consists of 15 residues. Between the trimmed V and J ends, which lost 6 bases and 8 bases, there was a span of 19 bases. Germline V gene lookup returns CDR1 SNHLY and CDR2 FYNNEI. CDR3 bases: TGTGCCAGCAGCCTGGACACGTCCCTATTGGAAAAACTGTTTTTT. Protein: CASSLDTSLLEKLFF.

The genes are TRBV27 and TRBJ1-5, with D perhaps TRBD1 (6 bases). CDR3 size: 15 residues. The V end lost 1 base, the J end lost 2 bases, and 9 bases lay between the germline ends. The germline CDR1 and CDR2 sequences are MNHEY and SMNVEV (reference sequence). The CDR3 bases are TGTGCCAGCAGTTTATGGGGGCTTGGCAATCAGCCCCAGCATTTT. Translated, it gives CASSLWGLGNQPQHF.

The V call is TRBV28, the J call TRBJ2-1, with D uncertain. CDR3 length: 14 residues. CDR1 and CDR2 from the germline V gene are MDHEN and SYDVKM. Trimming stripped 3 bases from V and 0 bases from J, with 6 bases between. The CDR3 nucleotides read TGTGCCAGCAGTTTCCTTAGCTCCTACAATGAGCAGTTCTTC. Translation: CASSFLSSYNEQFF.

The chain couples TRBV9 to TRBJ2-3, with TRBD1 as a possible D gene (6 bases). Trimming shortened V by 3 bases and J by 6 bases, and 8 bases separated the two germline ends. The CDR3 length is 12 residues. CDR1 and CDR2 (germline): SGDLS, YYNGEE. The CDR3 here is CASSAQGDTQYF. The DNA of the CDR3 is TGTGCCAGCAGCGCTCAGGGGGATACGCAGTATTTT.

This chain uses TRBV7-2 with TRBJ2-3, with 9 bases fitting TRBD2. The germline CDR1 and CDR2 sequences are SGHTA and FQGNSA. J lost 0 bases, V lost 0 bases, and 7 bases had no gene match. CDR3 length equals 18 residues. CDR3 sequence reads: CASSLAGRGGASTDTQYF. Written as DNA, the CDR3 is TGTGCCAGCAGCTTAGCAGGGCGGGGGGGTGCTAGCACAGATACGCAGTATTTT.